Each of the 31 T cell receptor beta chains below was sequenced from the same sample in a study of neurological immune-mediated disorders. One entry per CDR3 protein results from TCRdb running MiXCR on the 5' RACE reads. This sample has 60,000 to 85,000 distinct CDR3 sequences; 5% to 6% occur once, and the top ten carry 2% to 2.5%. Sequencing input: PBMCs. The source is a woman aged 25 to 39 with multiple sclerosis.

This clonotype was counted many times. CDR3 sequence reads: CASSPQDSMNSPLHF. In nucleotides, the CDR3 is TGTGCCAGCTCACCACAGGACAGTATGAATTCACCCCTCCACTTT. V and J are TRBV18 and TRBJ1-6; TRBD1 might be the D (6 bases). V lost 1 base, J lost 7 bases, and 11 bases lay in between. This CDR3 region has 15 residues. Germline V gives CDR1 KGHSH, CDR2 LQKENI.

This clonotype showed up many times. V gene TRBV20-1 combines with J gene TRBJ2-1; D unresolved. The length of the CDR3 is 13 residues. V lost 3 bases and J 4 bases, leaving 10 bases between the germline ends. Per the germline V gene, CDR1 is DFQATT and CDR2 is SNEGSKA (reference sequence). CDR3 in DNA: TGCAGTGCTAGGATTGACCATTACAATGAGCAGTTCTTC. Its translation: CSARIDHYNEQFF.

In this sample, this clonotype turned up many times. The chain recombines TRBV20-1 with TRBJ2-7; a weak D match, TRBD2 (5 bases). CDR1 and CDR2 (germline): DFQATT, SNEGSKA (reference sequence). V was shortened by 5 bases and J by 4 bases, with 15 bases between the two germline ends. The CDR3 consists of 13 residues. The CDR3 region is CSAGPRGRYEQYV. The CDR3 nucleotides are TGCAGTGCTGGGCCCCGGGGTAGGTACGAGCAGTACGTC.

As for this clonotype: A much larger clone lies one base from this, so it may be a read error. CDR3 residues: CASSPSGGEIQYF. CDR3 DNA sequence: TGCGCCAGCAGCCCGTCGGGGGGTGAAATTCAGTACTTC. The chain couples TRBV5-1 to TRBJ2-4; TRBD2 matches 7 bases. This CDR3 is built from 13 residues. Per germline, CDR1 SGHRS and CDR2 YFSETQ. The V gene end was trimmed by 4 bases and the J gene end by 10 bases; junction bases not matched to a gene: 8. The variable domain in full, with the rest retrieved from reference TRBV5-1 and TRBJ2-4, is KAGVTQTPRYLIKTRGQQVTLSCSPISGHRSVSWYQQTPGQGLQFLFEYFSETQRNKGNFPGRFSGRQFSNSRSEMNVSTLELGDSALYLCASSPSGGEIQYFGAGTRLSVL.

In this sample, this clonotype turned up a few times. This rearrangement joins TRBV7-2 to TRBJ2-2; 10 bases are shared with TRBD2. V lost 3 bases, J lost 4 bases, and 2 bases stayed unmatched. The CDR3 runs 15 residues. The V gene's germline CDR1 is SGHTA and CDR2 FQGNSA. This chain's CDR3 is CASSFTSGATGELFF. CDR3 in DNA: TGTGCCAGCAGCTTTACTAGCGGGGCCACCGGGGAGCTGTTTTTT.

This clonotype was found many times. V and J are TRBV11-2 and TRBJ2-2; a possible D gene is TRBD2 (7 bases). Germline loops: CDR1 SGHAT, CDR2 FQNNGV. The CDR3 is 18 amino acids. The V gene lost 4 bases and the J gene lost 0 bases, with 18 bases spanning the gap. CDR3 residues: CASSSGGRQASNTGELFF. DNA for the CDR3: TGTGCCAGCAGCTCGGGGGGACGACAGGCTTCGAACACCGGGGAGCTGTTTTTT.

This clonotype was recorded many times. The chain employs TRBV2 and TRBJ2-1, with a weak D call TRBD2 (5 bases). V shed 4 bases and J shed 2 bases, with 12 bases lying between them. From germline, CDR1 is SNHLY and CDR2 FYNNEI. CDR3 size: 15 residues. The CDR3 DNA reads as TGTGCCAGCAGTGGAGGGCAGGCCGCCTACAATGAGCAGTTCTTC. Encoded protein: CASSGGQAAYNEQFF.

This clonotype was detected ten times or more. The chain is built from TRBV7-8 and TRBJ2-5; D gene unclear. Germline CDR1 SGHVS, CDR2 FQNEAQ. The CDR3 is made up of 13 amino acids. V lost 2 bases, J lost 9 bases, and 13 bases lay in between. This chain's CDR3 is CASSLTTYYPQYF. CDR3 DNA: TGTGCCAGCAGCTTAACCACCTATTACCCCCAGTACTTC. Filled out from reference TRBV7-8 and TRBJ2-5, the complete variable domain reads GAGVSQSPRYKVAKRGQDVALRCDPISGHVSLFWYQQALGQGPEFLTYFQNEAQLDKSGLPSDRFFAERPEGSVSTLKIQRTQQEDSAVYLCASSLTTYYPQYFGPGTRLLVL.

This clonotype showed up many times. The chain combines TRBV20-1 with TRBJ2-7; D remains unclear. The germline V and J ends were trimmed by 3 bases and 12 bases, with 18 bases remaining between them. CDR3 length: 12 residues. Germline CDR1 DFQATT, CDR2 SNEGSKA (reference sequence). CDR3 nucleotide sequence: TGCAGTGCTAGTCACCCGTCCGAAGATCGGTACTTC. Translation gives CSASHPSEDRYF.

This clonotype was recorded at least ten times. The chain employs TRBV13 and TRBJ2-3, with 8 nucleotides matching TRBD2. J was trimmed by 6 bases and V by 0 bases; bases with no gene match: 2. This CDR3 has 14 amino acids. Germline loops: CDR1 PRHDT, CDR2 FYEKMQ (reference sequence). DNA of the CDR3: TGTGCCAGCAGCTTAGGCGGGAGGGCCGATACGCAGTATTTT. It is translated as CASSLGGRADTQYF.

This clonotype was counted ten times or more. V is TRBV5-1 and J is TRBJ2-2, with D maybe TRBD2 (5 bases). V was clipped by 6 bases and J by 2 bases, with 11 bases between them. The CDR3 loop spans 14 amino acids. Germline CDR1 is SGHRS and CDR2 is YFSETQ. The CDR3 reads CASIPPGNTGELFF. CDR3 nucleotides: TGCGCCAGCATCCCCCCGGGAAACACCGGGGAGCTGTTTTTT.

V and J are TRBV30 and TRBJ1-2, with 8 nucleotides matching TRBD1. With 4 bases clipped from V and 4 bases from J, the junction kept 2 bases outside the gene matches. Germline V gene sequence: CDR1 GTSNPN, CDR2 SVGIG (reference sequence). The CDR3 has 12 residues. Here the CDR3 reads CAWTGGFYGYTF. The CDR3 region has the DNA TGTGCCTGGACAGGGGGCTTCTATGGCTACACCTTC.

This clonotype has more than one count but fewer than ten. The rearrangement links TRBV18 to TRBJ2-1; the match to TRBD2 covers 8 bases. The CDR3 has 15 amino acids. V was clipped by 3 bases and J by 9 bases; unmatched bases: 10. From germline, CDR1 is KGHSH and CDR2 LQKENI. The CDR3 region has the DNA TGTGCCAGCTCACCTCTAGTCGGGGGGGCCTTTGAGCAGTTCTTC. Translation gives CASSPLVGGAFEQFF. Full variable domain (outside the CDR3, taken from reference TRBV18 and TRBJ2-1): NAGVMQNPRHLVRRRGQEARLRCSPMKGHSHVYWYRQLPEEGLKFMVYLQKENIIDESGMPKERFSAEFPKEGPSILRIQQVVRGDSAAYFCASSPLVGGAFEQFFGPGTRLTVL.

This clonotype was counted ten times or more. The rearrangement joins TRBV3-1 to TRBJ1-1; no firm D call. The germline CDR1 and CDR2 sequences are LGHDT and YNNKEL (reference sequence). The CDR3 spans 17 residues. V was shortened by 1 base and J by 6 bases, with 21 bases between the two germline ends. The CDR3 sequence: CASSQGAVFGKPAEAFF. In nucleotides, the CDR3 is TGTGCCAGCAGCCAAGGGGCAGTTTTCGGCAAGCCCGCTGAAGCTTTCTTT.

This clonotype was observed at least ten times. The genes are TRBV20-1 and TRBJ1-2; D might be TRBD1 (5 bases). The CDR3 runs 15 residues. V lost 0 bases, J lost 6 bases, and 17 bases lay in between. Germline assignment: CDR1 DFQATT and CDR2 SNEGSKA (reference sequence). The CDR3 DNA is TGCAGTGCTAGAGATCATCCAGCCCTGGGGGATGGCTACACCTTC. Translated, it gives CSARDHPALGDGYTF.

This clonotype was detected many times. J is TRBJ1-1 and V is TRBV6-6; D is possibly TRBD1 (5 bases). Germline values: CDR1 MNHNY, CDR2 SVGAGI (reference sequence). Trimming removed 3 bases at V and 1 base at J, with 9 bases between. The CDR3 consists of 14 residues. The CDR3 protein is CASSYRGGNTEAFF. For the CDR3, the DNA is TGTGCCAGCAGTTATCGCGGGGGGAACACTGAAGCTTTCTTT.

V gene TRBV20-1 combines with J gene TRBJ2-4; TRBD1 matches at 7 bases. V lost 3 bases, J lost 1 base, and 0 bases stayed unmatched. Germline V lookup: CDR1 DFQATT, CDR2 SNEGSKA (reference sequence). The CDR3 covers 13 residues. CDR3 region: CSARTGAKNIQYF. The CDR3 DNA sequence: TGCAGTGCTAGGACAGGGGCCAAAAACATTCAGTACTTC.

In its sample, this clonotype was seen many times. The chain employs TRBV5-5 and TRBJ2-1; D is undetermined. Germline-derived CDR1 and CDR2 are SGHKS and YYEKEE (reference sequence). The CDR3 sequence is 12 residues long. Trimming took 1 base from V and 6 from J, leaving 5 bases between them. The CDR3 loop reads CASSLKLNEQFF. Written as DNA, the CDR3 is TGTGCCAGCAGCTTGAAGCTCAATGAGCAGTTCTTC. Full variable domain (rest looked up from reference TRBV5-5 and TRBJ2-1): DAGVTQSPTHLIKTRGQQVTLRCSPISGHKSVSWYQQVLGQGPQFIFQYYEKEERGRGNFPDRFSARQFPNYSSELNVNALLLGDSALYLCASSLKLNEQFFGPGTRLTVL.

In this sample, this clonotype turned up many times. This sequence joins TRBV3-1 and TRBJ2-5, with 8 bases identical to TRBD1. The CDR3 consists of 17 residues. From germline, CDR1 is LGHDT and CDR2 YNNKEL (reference sequence). J lost 4 bases, V lost 2 bases, and 12 bases had no gene match. The CDR3 nucleotides are TGTGCCAGCAGCCAATTAATCGACAGGGGATTTGGAGAGACCCAGTACTTC. Translated: CASSQLIDRGFGETQYF.

This clonotype was seen repeatedly, ten times or more. The V and J genes are TRBV27 and TRBJ1-2; D may be TRBD1 (5 bases). The CDR3 runs 13 residues. Germline CDR1 MNHEY, CDR2 SMNVEV (reference sequence). V lost 1 base to trimming and J lost 7 bases, with 10 bases between them. This chain's CDR3 is CASSLWQGAGYTF. In nucleotides, the CDR3 is TGTGCCAGCAGTTTATGGCAGGGCGCTGGCTACACCTTC.

This clonotype was seen a handful of times. Possible read error: a much larger clone is one base away. The chain combines TRBV6-1 with TRBJ1-5, with D possibly matching TRBD1 (5 bases). The CDR3 is 15 residues long. The V gene's germline CDR1 is MNHNS and CDR2 SASEGT. The CDR3 loop reads CASSETKGINQPQNF. CDR3 nucleotide sequence: TGTGCCAGCAGTGAAACGAAGGGGATCAATCAGCCCCAGAATTTT.

This clonotype occurred many times. This chain joins TRBV5-1 and TRBJ2-1; 8 positions match TRBD1. The germline gives CDR1 SGHRS, CDR2 YFSETQ. Losses at the gene ends were 0 bases for V and 0 bases for J; bases not matched to a gene: 2. The CDR3 totals 16 residues. The CDR3 bases are TGCGCCAGCAGCTTGGTACAGGGGGGCTCCTACAATGAGCAGTTCTTC. As protein: CASSLVQGGSYNEQFF.

At least ten counts were recorded for this clonotype. The chain couples TRBV28 to TRBJ2-7; D is possibly TRBD2 (6 bases). V dropped 5 bases and J dropped 4 bases, with 12 bases sitting between them. The CDR3 loop spans 13 amino acids. Germline CDR1 and CDR2: MDHEN and SYDVKM. The CDR3 region is CASSVSGRYEQYF. The CDR3 DNA follows: TGTGCCAGCAGTGTCAGCGGGCGGTACGAGCAGTACTTC.

This clonotype was seen a handful of times. This clone may be a read error of a much larger clone one base away. J is TRBJ1-6 and V is TRBV12-3 or TRBV12-4, with a weak D call TRBD1 (5 bases). The V end was cut by 1 base, the J end by 14 bases, with 15 bases between. The CDR3 sequence is 14 residues long. The CDR3 region is CASSLGKGFSSLHF. Here the CDR3 DNA reads TGTGCCAGCAGTTTAGGAAAGGGGTTCTCCTCCCTCCACTTT.

The genes are TRBV20-1 and TRBJ1-2; 7 positions match TRBD1. Germline V gene lookup returns CDR1 DFQATT and CDR2 SNEGSKA (reference sequence). This CDR3 contains 18 residues. The J segment lost 4 bases and the V segment lost 3 bases, leaving 20 bases of the junction unmatched. This CDR3 is CSASIGRRRQGKSYGYTF. CDR3 coding DNA: TGCAGTGCTAGCATTGGCCGGAGGAGACAGGGAAAATCCTATGGCTACACCTTC.

This clonotype was seen a handful of times. V usage is TRBV19 and J usage is TRBJ2-1; a weak D match, TRBD1 (5 bases). V lost 1 base to trimming and J lost 4 bases, with 8 bases between them. The CDR3 is 14 residues long. The germline V gene encodes CDR1 LNHDA and CDR2 SQIVND (reference sequence). The CDR3 here is CASSIGGAYNEQFF. The CDR3 DNA follows: TGTGCCAGTAGTATAGGTGGGGCTTACAATGAGCAGTTCTTC.

The chain recombines TRBV5-1 with TRBJ2-1; the match to TRBD2 covers 12 bases. Germline loops: CDR1 SGHRS, CDR2 YFSETQ. With V trimmed by 4 bases and J by 10 bases, 9 bases remained unmatched. The CDR3 totals 15 residues. The CDR3 nucleotides read TGCGCCAGCAGCACAACACTAGCGGGAGGCATGGAGCAGTTCTTC. It encodes CASSTTLAGGMEQFF.

This clonotype came up a few times. The rearrangement joins TRBV5-1 to TRBJ1-2; TRBD1 might be the D (5 bases). Trimming left V 9 bases short and J 4 bases short, with 31 bases between. This CDR3 contains 18 residues. Per germline, CDR1 SGHRS and CDR2 YFSETQ. CDR3 loop: CANKLTRDQAKLGYGYTF. The CDR3 region has the DNA TGCGCCAACAAGCTTACACGGGACCAGGCCAAGCTCGGCTATGGCTACACCTTC. Using reference TRBV5-1 and TRBJ1-2 for the parts outside the CDR3, the full variable domain is KAGVTQTPRYLIKTRGQQVTLSCSPISGHRSVSWYQQTPGQGLQFLFEYFSETQRNKGNFPGRFSGRQFSNSRSEMNVSTLELGDSALYLCANKLTRDQAKLGYGYTFGSGTRLTVV.

At least ten counts were recorded for this clonotype. This sequence joins TRBV5-1 and TRBJ1-5; 8 bases align to TRBD1. J gave up 6 bases and V 4 bases, and 9 bases lay outside the gene matches. Germline-derived CDR1 and CDR2 are SGHRS and YFSETQ. The CDR3 loop spans 15 amino acids. This CDR3 reads CASSVGTGEAQPQHF. The CDR3 coding sequence is TGCGCCAGCAGCGTCGGGACAGGTGAGGCTCAGCCCCAGCATTTT. Complete variable domain (other parts from reference TRBV5-1 and TRBJ1-5): KAGVTQTPRYLIKTRGQQVTLSCSPISGHRSVSWYQQTPGQGLQFLFEYFSETQRNKGNFPGRFSGRQFSNSRSEMNVSTLELGDSALYLCASSVGTGEAQPQHFGDGTRLSIL.

In its sample, this clonotype was seen many times. The CDR3 is CSVEETGNTEAFF. As DNA, the CDR3 is TGCAGCGTTGAGGAGACAGGGAACACTGAAGCTTTCTTT. V gene TRBV29-1 combines with J gene TRBJ1-1, with D possibly being TRBD1 (6 bases). The CDR3 sequence is 13 residues long. Germline V gene data show CDR1 as SQVTM and CDR2 as ANQGSEA. V lost 3 bases and J 1 base, leaving 9 bases between the germline ends. The whole variable domain, filled in from reference TRBV29-1 and TRBJ1-1, reads SAVISQKPSRDICQRGTSLTIQCQVDSQVTMMFWYRQQPGQSLTLIATANQGSEATYESGFVIDKFPISRPNLTFSTLTVSNMSPEDSSIYLCSVEETGNTEAFFGQGTRLTVV.

Ten or more counts support this clonotype. The chain has TRBV24-1 and TRBJ2-5; 12 bases are shared with TRBD2. The V gene's germline CDR1 is KGHDR and CDR2 SFDVKD. CDR3 length equals 16 residues. The V and J ends lost 3 bases and 2 bases, in that order; junction bases with no gene match: 3. CDR3 in amino acids: CATSDPGLAGQETQYF. In DNA form, the CDR3 reads TGTGCCACCAGTGATCCGGGACTAGCGGGTCAAGAGACCCAGTACTTC.